This T cell receptor beta chain was retrieved from a study of cytomegalovirus exposure and HLA in healthy donors. Study-level information: HLA-typed donors were the source of around 87 million unique TCRs, which an early data release held.

PCR used 60 Vbeta primers and 13 Jbeta primers. In the source study's methods: Around 9.9 million shared chains were among the roughly 78 million unique TCR beta chains that a later analysis counted. Only in-frame clones appear in the TCRdb table, and some are missing; sequencing was by immunoSEQ multiplex PCR. V and J calls and clone size are as listed in that table; D and trimming were resolved from the DNA. The sample lists under 200,000 clones, 68% occurring once. Study-wide findings and caveats: TCR beta chain V- and J-gene trimming was linked, in a later analysis, to a missense variant in DCLRE1C. What a later analysis showed was that several of the most significant clusters appeared linked to common viral pathogens.

V lost 6 bases and J lost 4; bases outside the gene matches: 7. The CDR3 length is 14 residues. CDR1 is MDHEN, CDR2 SYDVKM, per germline. Remarks on this clone: Its target is unknown.

The chain joins TRBV28 to TRBJ1-1; TRBD1 matches at 8 bases. Sample: PBMCs. The TCR comes from a middle-aged woman in good health and CMV-seropositive. The CDR3 nucleotides are TGTGCCAGCAGCCCCGGACAGGGCGGCACTGAAGCTTTCTTT. Protein: CASSPGQGGTEAFF.